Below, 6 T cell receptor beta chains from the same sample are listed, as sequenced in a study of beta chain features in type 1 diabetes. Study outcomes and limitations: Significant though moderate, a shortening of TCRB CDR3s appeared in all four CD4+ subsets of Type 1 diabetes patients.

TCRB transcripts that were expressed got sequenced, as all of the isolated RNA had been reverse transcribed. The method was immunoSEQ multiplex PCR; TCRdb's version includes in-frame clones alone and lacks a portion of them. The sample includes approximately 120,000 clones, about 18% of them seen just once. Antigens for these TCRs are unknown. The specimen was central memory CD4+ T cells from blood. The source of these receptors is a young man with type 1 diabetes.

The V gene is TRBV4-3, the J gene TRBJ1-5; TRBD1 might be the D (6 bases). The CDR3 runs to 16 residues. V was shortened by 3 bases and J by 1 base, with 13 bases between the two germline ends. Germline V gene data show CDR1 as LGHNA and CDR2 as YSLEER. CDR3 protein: CASSQAPGHSNQPQHF. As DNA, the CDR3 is TGCGCCAGCAGCCAGGCCCCGGGACACAGCAATCAGCCCCAGCATTTT.

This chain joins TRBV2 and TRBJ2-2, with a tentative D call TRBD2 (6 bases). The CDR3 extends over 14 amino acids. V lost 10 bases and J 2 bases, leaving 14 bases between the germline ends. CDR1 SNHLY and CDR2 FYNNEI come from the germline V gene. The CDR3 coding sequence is TGTGCCACCACCGGGAGCTTAAACACCGGGGAGCTGTTTTTT. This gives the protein CATTGSLNTGELFF.

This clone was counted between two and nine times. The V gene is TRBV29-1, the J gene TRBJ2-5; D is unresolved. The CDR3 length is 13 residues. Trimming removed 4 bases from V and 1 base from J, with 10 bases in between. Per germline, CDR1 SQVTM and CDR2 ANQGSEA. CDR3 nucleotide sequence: TGCAGCGTTGGTAGTTCGGCCCAAGAGACCCAGTACTTC. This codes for CSVGSSAQETQYF.

For the CDR3, the DNA is TGTGCCGGCCGACTAGACAGGGAAACTTATGGCTACACCTTC. Translated: CAGRLDRETYGYTF. This chain uses TRBV2 with TRBJ1-2, with TRBD1 identical over 7 bases. This CDR3 spans 14 amino acids. V dropped 11 bases and J dropped 5; count of bases not matched to a gene: 14. The germline V gene has CDR1 SNHLY and CDR2 FYNNEI. Based on the CDR3 plus reference TRBV2 and TRBJ1-2, the full variable domain is EPEVTQTPSHQVTQMGQEVILRCVPISNHLYFYWYRQILGQKVEFLVSFYNNEISEKSEIFDDQFSVERPDGSNFTLKIRSTKLEDSAMYFCAGRLDRETYGYTFGSGTRLTVV.

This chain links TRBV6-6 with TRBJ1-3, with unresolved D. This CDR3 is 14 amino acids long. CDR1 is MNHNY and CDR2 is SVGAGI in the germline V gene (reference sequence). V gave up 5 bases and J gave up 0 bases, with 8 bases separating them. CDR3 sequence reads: CASSPDFSGNTIYF. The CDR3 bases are TGTGCCAGCAGTCCAGATTTCTCTGGAAACACCATATATTTT.

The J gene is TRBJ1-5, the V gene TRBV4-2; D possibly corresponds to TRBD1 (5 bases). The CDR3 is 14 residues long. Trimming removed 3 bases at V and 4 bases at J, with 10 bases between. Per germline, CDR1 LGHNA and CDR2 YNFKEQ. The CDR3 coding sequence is TGTGCCAGCAGCCAGGAGGGGTCGAATCAGCCCCAGCATTTT. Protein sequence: CASSQEGSNQPQHF.